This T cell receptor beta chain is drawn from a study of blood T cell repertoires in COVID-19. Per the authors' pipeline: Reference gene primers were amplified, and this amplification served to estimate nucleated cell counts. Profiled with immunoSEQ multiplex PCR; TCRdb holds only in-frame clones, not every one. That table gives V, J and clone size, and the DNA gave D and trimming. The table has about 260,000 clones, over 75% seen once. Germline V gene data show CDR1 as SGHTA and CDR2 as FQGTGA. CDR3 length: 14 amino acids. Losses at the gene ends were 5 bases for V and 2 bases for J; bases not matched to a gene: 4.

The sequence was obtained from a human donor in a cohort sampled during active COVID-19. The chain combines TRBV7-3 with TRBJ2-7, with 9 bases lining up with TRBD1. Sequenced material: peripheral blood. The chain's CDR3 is CASSPGQGPYEQYF. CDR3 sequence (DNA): TGTGCCAGCAGCCCGGGACAGGGCCCCTACGAGCAGTACTTC.